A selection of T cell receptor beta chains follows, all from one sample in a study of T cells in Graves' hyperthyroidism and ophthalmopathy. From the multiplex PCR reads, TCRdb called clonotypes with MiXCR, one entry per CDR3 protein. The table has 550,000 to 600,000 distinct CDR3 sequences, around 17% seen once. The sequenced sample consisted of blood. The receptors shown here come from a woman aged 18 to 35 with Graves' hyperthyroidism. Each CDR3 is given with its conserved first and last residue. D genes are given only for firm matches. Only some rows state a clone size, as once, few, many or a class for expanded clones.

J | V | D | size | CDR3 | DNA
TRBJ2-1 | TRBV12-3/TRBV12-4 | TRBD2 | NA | CASRRPSGRATEQFF | TGTGCCAGCAGGCGACCTAGCGGGCGCGCCACCGAGCAGTTCTTC
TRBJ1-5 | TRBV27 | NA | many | CASSLPEGDGYSNQPQHF | TGTGCCAGCAGTTTACCAGAAGGGGACGGATATAGCAATCAGCCCCAGCATTTT
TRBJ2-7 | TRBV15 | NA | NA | CATAAYGDEQYF | TGTGCCACCGCGGCCTACGGCGACGAGCAGTACTTC
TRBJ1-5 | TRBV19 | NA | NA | CATTGHGSNQPQHF | TGTGCCACTACGGGTCACGGGAGCAATCAGCCCCAGCATTTT
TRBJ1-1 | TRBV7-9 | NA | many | CASSPGKPGAFF | TGTGCCAGCAGCCCAGGGAAGCCGGGAGCTTTCTTT
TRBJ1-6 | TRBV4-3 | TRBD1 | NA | CVSSQDVQGRVRNSPLHF | TGCGTCAGCAGCCAAGATGTACAGGGGAGGGTGCGTAATTCACCCCTCCACTTT
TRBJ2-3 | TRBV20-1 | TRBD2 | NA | CSAASGGVSPDTQYF | TGCAGTGCGGCTAGCGGGGGGGTTAGTCCAGATACGCAGTATTTT
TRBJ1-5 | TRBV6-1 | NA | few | CASSDLGRPQHF | TGTGCCAGCAGTGATTTAGGGAGGCCCCAGCATTTT
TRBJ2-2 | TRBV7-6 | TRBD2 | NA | CASSRGGVVSSNTGELFF | TGTGCCAGCAGCCGCGGGGGAGTAGTGTCCTCGAACACCGGGGAGCTGTTTTTT
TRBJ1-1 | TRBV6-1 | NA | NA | CASTRTETVNTEAFF | TGTGCCAGCACTCGAACAGAGACCGTGAACACTGAAGCTTTCTTT
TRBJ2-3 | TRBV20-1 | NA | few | CSEQGSTDTQYF | TGCAGTGAACAGGGTAGCACAGATACGCAGTATTTT
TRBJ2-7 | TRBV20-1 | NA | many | CSAPRVDMGSYEQYF | TGCAGTGCCCCCCGGGTTGACATGGGTTCCTACGAGCAGTACTTC
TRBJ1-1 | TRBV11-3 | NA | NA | CASSLNSQGNTEAFF | TGTGCCAGCAGCTTAAATTCGCAGGGGAACACTGAAGCTTTCTTT
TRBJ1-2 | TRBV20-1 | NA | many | CSARDIAGDYGYTF | TGCAGTGCTAGAGATATCGCAGGGGACTATGGCTACACCTTC
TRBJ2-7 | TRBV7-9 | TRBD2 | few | CASSQTLAGGVGYEQYF | TGTGCCAGCAGCCAAACCCTAGCGGGAGGGGTAGGCTACGAGCAGTACTTC
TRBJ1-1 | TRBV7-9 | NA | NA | CAGSLRMGTEAFF | TGTGCCGGCAGCTTACGGATGGGCACTGAAGCTTTCTTT
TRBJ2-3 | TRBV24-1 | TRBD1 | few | CATNSEGAPPLSTQYF | TGTGCCACCAACTCCGAGGGGGCGCCCCCTCTTTCTACGCAGTATTTT
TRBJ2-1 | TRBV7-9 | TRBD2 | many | CASSLALGTRDTQFF | TGTGCCAGCAGCTTAGCGCTAGGGACTAGAGATACGCAGTTCTTC
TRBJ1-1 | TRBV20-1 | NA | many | CSARDAGFSEAFF | TGCAGTGCTAGAGATGCGGGTTTTAGTGAAGCTTTCTTT
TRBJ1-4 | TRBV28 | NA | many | CASSLIGRGEKLFF | TGTGCCAGCAGTTTGATCGGGAGGGGGGAAAAACTGTTTTTT
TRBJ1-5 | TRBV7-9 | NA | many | CASTKGGGGNQPQHF | TGTGCCAGCACCAAAGGCGGGGGCGGCAATCAGCCCCAGCATTTT
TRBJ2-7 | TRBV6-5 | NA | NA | CASSYSGVWVRLYEQYF | TGTGCCAGCAGTTACTCGGGAGTTTGGGTCAGACTCTACGAGCAGTACTTC
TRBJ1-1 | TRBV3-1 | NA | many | CASSQLHQGEAFF | TGTGCCAGCAGCCAATTACACCAAGGAGAAGCTTTCTTT
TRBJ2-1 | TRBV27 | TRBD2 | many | CASSPLPGLAGQDEQFF | TGTGCCAGCAGTCCCCTCCCGGGACTAGCGGGACAGGATGAGCAGTTCTTC
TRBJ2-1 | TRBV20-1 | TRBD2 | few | CSARLLADFNEQFF | TGCAGTGCTAGACTCCTAGCGGATTTCAATGAGCAGTTCTTC
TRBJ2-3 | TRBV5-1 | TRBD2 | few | CASSSTTSGTDTQYF | TGCGCCAGCAGTTCTACGACTAGCGGCACAGATACGCAGTATTTT
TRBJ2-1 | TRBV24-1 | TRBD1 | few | CATSGIEQGREQFF | TGTGCCACCAGTGGCATTGAACAGGGGCGTGAGCAGTTCTTC
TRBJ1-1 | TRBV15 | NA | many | CATSRQGFGPEAFF | TGTGCCACCAGCAGACAGGGGTTTGGCCCTGAAGCTTTCTTT
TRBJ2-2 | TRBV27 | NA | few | CASSFLRQLTGELFF | TGTGCCAGCAGTTTCCTTCGACAGCTCACCGGGGAGCTGTTTTTT
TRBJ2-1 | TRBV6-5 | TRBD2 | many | CASSYSSIAGATYNEQFF | TGTGCCAGCAGTTACTCGTCCATAGCGGGGGCCACCTACAATGAGCAGTTCTTC
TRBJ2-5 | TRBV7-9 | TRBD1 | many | CASSERQGNQETQYF | TGTGCCAGCAGCGAAAGACAGGGGAACCAAGAGACCCAGTACTTC
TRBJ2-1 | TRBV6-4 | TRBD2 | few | CASSYKTTSGRGNEQFF | TGTGCCAGCAGTTACAAGACGACTAGCGGGAGAGGCAATGAGCAGTTCTTC
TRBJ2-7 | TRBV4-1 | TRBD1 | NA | CASSGGQGSYEQYF | TGCGCCAGCAGCGGGGGACAGGGGTCCTACGAGCAGTACTTC
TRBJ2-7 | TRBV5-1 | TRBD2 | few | CASSIGTSNEQYF | TGCGCCAGCAGCATTGGGACTAGCAACGAGCAGTACTTC
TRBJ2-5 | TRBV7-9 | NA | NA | CASSLGGAEQAQYF | TGTGCCAGCAGCTTAGGAGGGGCGGAGCAGGCCCAGTACTTC
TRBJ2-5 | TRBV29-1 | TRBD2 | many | CSVVWGSGGTQYF | TGCAGCGTTGTTTGGGGATCGGGAGGGACCCAGTACTTC
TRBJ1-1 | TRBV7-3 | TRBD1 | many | CASSHTTGDTEAFF | TGTGCCAGCAGCCACACGACAGGGGACACTGAAGCTTTCTTT
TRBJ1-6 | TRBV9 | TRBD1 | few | CASSPQTDRADSPLHF | TGTGCCAGCAGCCCCCAAACGGACAGGGCGGATTCACCCCTCCACTTT
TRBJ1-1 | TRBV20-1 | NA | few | CSAVQGNTEAFF | TGCAGTGCCGTACAGGGGAACACTGAAGCTTTCTTT
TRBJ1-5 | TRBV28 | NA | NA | CASSLSRTRQPQHF | TGTGCCAGCAGTTTATCCCGCACACGGCAGCCCCAGCATTTT
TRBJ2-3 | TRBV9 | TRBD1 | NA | CASSGELGQFISTDTQYF | TGTGCCAGCAGCGGGGAATTGGGACAGTTTATTAGCACAGATACGCAGTATTTT
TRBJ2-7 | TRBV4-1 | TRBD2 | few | CASSQTPGLDYDEQYF | TGCGCCAGCAGCCAGACCCCGGGACTAGACTACGACGAGCAGTACTTC
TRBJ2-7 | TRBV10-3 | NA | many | CAIGTPTYEQYF | TGTGCCATCGGGACTCCTACCTACGAGCAGTACTTC
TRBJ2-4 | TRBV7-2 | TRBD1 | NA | CASSLRRFDRAQNIQYF | TGTGCCAGCAGCTTAAGACGCTTCGACAGGGCCCAAAACATTCAGTACTTC
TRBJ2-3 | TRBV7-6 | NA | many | CASSWGTSTDTQYF | TGTGCCAGCAGCTGGGGGACTAGCACAGATACGCAGTATTTT
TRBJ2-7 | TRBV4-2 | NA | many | CASSQDQGGPYEQYF | TGTGCCAGCAGCCAAGATCAGGGGGGGCCCTACGAGCAGTACTTC
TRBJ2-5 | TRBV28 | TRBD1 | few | CASSLGPGGLETQYF | TGTGCCAGCAGTTTGGGACCAGGGGGTTTGGAGACCCAGTACTTC
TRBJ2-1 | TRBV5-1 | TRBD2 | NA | CASSSLRGTSGINEQFF | TGCGCCAGCAGCTCCCTCAGAGGGACTAGCGGGATTAATGAGCAGTTCTTC
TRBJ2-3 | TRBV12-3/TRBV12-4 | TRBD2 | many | CASPSSKRGLYTDTQYF | TGTGCCAGCCCCAGTAGCAAGCGGGGGCTTTACACAGATACGCAGTATTTT
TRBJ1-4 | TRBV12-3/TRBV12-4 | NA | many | CASSLGVGNEKLFF | TGTGCCAGCAGTTTAGGAGTTGGGAATGAAAAACTGTTTTTT
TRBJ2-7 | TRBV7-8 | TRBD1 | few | CASSGPGTGAEQYF | TGTGCCAGCAGCGGCCCAGGGACAGGGGCCGAGCAGTACTTC
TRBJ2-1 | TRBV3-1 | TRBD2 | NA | CASSPTGTSGIKSGNEQFF | TGTGCCAGCAGCCCCACCGGGACTAGCGGCATTAAAAGCGGGAATGAGCAGTTCTTC
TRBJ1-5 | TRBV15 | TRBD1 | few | CATSRPAEGAGGQPQHF | TGTGCCACCAGCAGACCCGCTGAGGGGGCAGGGGGCCAGCCCCAGCATTTT
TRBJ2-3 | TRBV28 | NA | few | CASRLIAGGPAVSQYF | TGTGCCAGCAGACTAATTGCAGGAGGACCGGCCGTTTCGCAGTATTTT
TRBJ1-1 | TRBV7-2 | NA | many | CASSFYDTEAFF | TGTGCCAGCAGCTTTTATGATACTGAAGCTTTCTTT
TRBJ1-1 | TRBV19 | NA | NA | CASSSNGGGTEAFF | TGTGCCAGTAGTAGTAACGGGGGAGGCACTGAAGCTTTCTTT
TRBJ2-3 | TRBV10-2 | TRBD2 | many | CASSRREGHADTQYF | TGCGCCAGCAGCCGGCGGGAGGGCCACGCAGATACGCAGTATTTT
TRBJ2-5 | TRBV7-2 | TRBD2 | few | CASSLSGDQETQYF | TGTGCCAGCAGCCTCAGCGGGGACCAAGAGACCCAGTACTTC
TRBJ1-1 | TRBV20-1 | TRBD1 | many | CSATDRDNTEAFF | TGCAGTGCTACCGACAGGGATAACACTGAAGCTTTCTTT